This T cell receptor beta chain emerged from a study of blood T cells in healthy people across ages. Drawn from each donor were ten milliliters of peripheral blood. Per sample, a minimum of 6.5 million PBMCs were isolated. This CDR3 region has 21 residues. J was trimmed by 1 base and V by 0 bases; bases with no gene match: 9. Points on this clonotype: Its antigen is as yet unknown.

Through a sample-barcoded 5' primer and a J-beta primer mix, a second PCR was run for about 6 to 11 cycles. Using its own MiXCR run on the 5' RACE reads, TCRdb lists one record per CDR3 protein. The data contain approximately 1,000,000 distinct CDR3 sequences, more than 30% of them seen just once; the ten biggest clones take up about 12%. Overall study findings and caveats: Relative to aged donors, long-lived donors carried more naive CD4+ cells and displayed higher diversity. A roughly linear age-dependent decrease characterized TCR beta diversity per million T cells.

The sequence was collected from a man aged 18 to 30 in good health. The chain is built from TRBV12-3 or TRBV12-4 and TRBJ2-4, with 16 bases matching TRBD2. The source material was blood. This CDR3 is CASSLALRGLAGGRAKNIQYF. Written as DNA, the CDR3 is TGTGCCAGCAGTTTAGCGCTAAGGGGACTAGCGGGGGGGCGCGCCAAAAACATTCAGTACTTC.